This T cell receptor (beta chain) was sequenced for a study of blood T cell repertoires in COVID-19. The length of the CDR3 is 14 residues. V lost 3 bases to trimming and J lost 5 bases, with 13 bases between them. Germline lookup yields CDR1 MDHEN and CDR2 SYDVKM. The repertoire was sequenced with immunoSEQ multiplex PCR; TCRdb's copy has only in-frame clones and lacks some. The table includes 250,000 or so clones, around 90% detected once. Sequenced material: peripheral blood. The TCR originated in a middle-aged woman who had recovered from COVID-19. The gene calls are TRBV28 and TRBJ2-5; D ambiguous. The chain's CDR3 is CASSFFRSGETQYF. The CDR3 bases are TGTGCCAGCAGTTTTTTTCGGTCAGGTGAGACCCAGTACTTC.